The subject of this entry is one T cell receptor beta chain. Its antigen is unknown. Looked up from germline, CDR1 is MNHEY and CDR2 is SMNVEV (reference sequence). This CDR3 contains 16 residues. V lost 3 bases and J lost 0, with 14 bases in between. The data were obtained in a study of T cells in Graves' hyperthyroidism and ophthalmopathy. Overall study findings and caveats: In blood, most of the thyroid clonotypes expanded above 0.001 were also present. Ophthalmopathy stood apart from stable hyperthyroidism in a 13 V-J model. For ophthalmopathy, model prediction preceded onset by a median 6.5 months.

Amplification yielded TCR beta CDR3 regions, with RNA transcripts as the source. TCR CDR3 underwent first-round RT-PCR with the HTBI primer set. TCRdb reprocessed the multiplex PCR reads with MiXCR, giving one entry per CDR3 protein. The table shows a few hundred thousand distinct CDR3 sequences, with 12% to 15% occurring only once. Criteria for exclusion of patients were uncontrolled infection, other autoimmune disease, pregnancy or lactation. The receptor was derived from a middle-aged woman with Graves' ophthalmopathy. Sequencing was done on a sample of blood. The chain carries TRBV27 and TRBJ1-1; D might be TRBD1 (5 bases). CDR3 DNA sequence: TGTGCCAGCAGTTTTTGGGGCGCAGGCCTGAACACTGAAGCTTTCTTT. It codes for CASSFWGAGLNTEAFF.